This T cell receptor beta chain was sequenced during a study of CD4+ T cells in melanoma. Study-wide results and caveats: Diverse differentiation states were reported for melanoma neoantigen-specific CD4+ T cells. A reported correlation linked neoantigen-specific CD4+ T cells to CD8+, macrophage and B cell function.

Trimming cost V 3 bases and J 1 base, with 13 bases left between them. This CDR3 is built from 17 residues. Germline lookup yields CDR1 ENHRY and CDR2 SYGVKD. Assay: immunoSEQ multiplex PCR; the TCRdb copy retains only in-frame clones and omits some. The repertoire includes about 55,000 clones, more than 60% of them detected once, and under 5.5% sits in the top ten. As for this clone: Its antigen is unknown.

The gene calls are TRBV10-3 and TRBJ2-6; D is ambiguous. Sample: tumor tissue. The sequence derives from a human donor with melanoma. Here the CDR3 reads CAISDFPESSGANVLTF. CDR3 coding DNA: TGTGCCATCAGTGACTTTCCGGAGAGTTCTGGGGCCAACGTCCTGACTTTC.